This T cell receptor (beta chain) was sequenced in a study of CD8+CD57+ T cells in acquired aplastic anemia. Whole-study context: Roughly 3.2 ug was the average amount of DNA from sorted CD4+ and CD8+ cells.

TCR beta VDJ combinations and CDR3 sequences were profiled from genomic DNA. From the reads, TCRdb called clonotypes with MiXCR, one entry per CDR3 protein. Of roughly 250,000 distinct CDR3 sequences detected, around half appear once; the ten largest clones hold roughly 8%. The sequenced patients had an expansion of CD8+CD57+ cells seen by flow cytometry. Sampling of blood occurred while the patients had still received no therapy. The sequenced material came from sorted CD4+, CD8+, or CD8+CD57+ T cells (not recorded which) from PBMCs. The TCR comes from a human donor with aplastic anemia.

The CDR3: CASSVQGGETQYF. The DNA for the CDR3 is TGTGCCAGCAGCGTCCAGGGGGGTGAGACCCAGTACTTC. The rearrangement links TRBV9 to TRBJ2-5; maybe TRBD1 (7 bases). Trimming pared 2 bases from V and 5 bases from J, leaving 10 bases between. Per the germline V gene, CDR1 is SGDLS and CDR2 is YYNGEE. The CDR3 extends over 13 amino acids.